This paragraph covers one TCR beta chain sequence. This entry comes from a study of control samples from healthy donors and cancer patients. The CDR3 runs to 8 residues. The method was immunoSEQ multiplex PCR; TCRdb's version includes in-frame clones alone and lacks a portion of them. The sample holds more than 100,000 clones, under 90% seen once. Input material: PBMCs. The V and J genes are TRBV12-1 and TRBJ2-7; the DNA was not compared with TRBD2, the D call given in the table. TRBV12-1 is recorded as a pseudogene. The receptor was derived from a man in his fifties or sixties with head and neck cancer. The CDR3 bases are TGTGCCAGCAGCCCGGAGTACTTC. Amino acids: CASSPEYF.